Each of the 12 T cell receptor beta chains below was sequenced from the same sample in a study of PD-L1 blockade in urothelial cancer. Profiled with immunoSEQ multiplex PCR; TCRdb holds only in-frame clones, not every one. The table has fewer than 40,000 clones, around 90% seen once. The sequenced sample was PBMCs, obtained around atezolizumab (anti-PD-L1) treatment. The receptors derive from a man between 65 and 79 years old with urothelial cancer.

The chain combines TRBV19 with TRBJ2-3; 10 bases line up with TRBD2. Germline CDR1 and CDR2: LNHDA and SQIVND (reference sequence). The CDR3 sequence is 17 residues long. The junction had 6 bases not matched to a gene; V was cut back by 2 bases and J by 1 base. CDR3 region: CASSIRSSGSGTDTQYF. CDR3 sequence (DNA): TGTGCCAGTAGTATAAGGTCTAGCGGGAGTGGCACAGATACGCAGTATTTT.

V usage is TRBV27 and J usage is TRBJ1-1; no reliable D call. Germline loops: CDR1 MNHEY, CDR2 SMNVEV (reference sequence). With 3 bases removed from V and 4 bases from J, the gap between germline ends came to 9 bases. This CDR3 is built from 13 residues. CDR3 nucleotide sequence: TGTGCCAGCAGTTTTAATACTCTCACTGAAGCTTTCTTT. Amino acid sequence: CASSFNTLTEAFF.

This clone appeared a few times. V gene TRBV2 combines with J gene TRBJ2-3, with TRBD2 as a possible D gene (7 bases). The CDR3 contains 14 residues. Looked up from germline, CDR1 is SNHLY and CDR2 is FYNNEI. V was clipped by 4 bases and J by 8 bases, with 16 bases between them. The chain's CDR3 is CASSGEGGAGTQYF. In DNA, the CDR3 is TGTGCCAGCAGTGGGGAGGGGGGGGCAGGTACGCAGTATTTT. Full variable domain (rest looked up from reference TRBV2 and TRBJ2-3): EPEVTQTPSHQVTQMGQEVILRCVPISNHLYFYWYRQILGQKVEFLVSFYNNEISEKSEIFDDQFSVERPDGSNFTLKIRSTKLEDSAMYFCASSGEGGAGTQYFGPGTRLTVL.

V and J are TRBV14 and TRBJ2-1; 12 bases are a match to TRBD2. The CDR3 has 18 residues. In germline, CDR1 is SGHDN, CDR2 FVKESK. The ends lost 2 bases at V and 5 bases at J; junction bases unmatched: 10. The CDR3 coding sequence is TGTGCCAGCAGCCAACGACTAGCGGGAGTTGTACGGGACAATGAGCAGTTCTTC. Its protein is CASSQRLAGVVRDNEQFF.

The rearrangement uses TRBV29-1 and TRBJ1-1; TRBD1 might be the D (6 bases). Germline assignment: CDR1 SQVTM and CDR2 ANQGSEA. This CDR3 region has 14 residues. The V end lost 4 bases, the J end lost 1 base, and 13 bases lay between the germline ends. CDR3 residues: CSVAEQGRNTEAFF. In DNA, the CDR3 is TGCAGCGTTGCTGAACAGGGCCGGAACACTGAAGCTTTCTTT.

The gene calls are TRBV5-6 and TRBJ1-4; 7 nucleotides line up with TRBD1. V was pared by 5 bases and J by 4 bases, with 5 bases of the junction left unmatched. The CDR3 is 14 amino acids. Germline CDR1 SGHDT, CDR2 YYEEEE. The DNA for the CDR3 is TGTGCCAGCAGTTTTGGACAGGATAATGAAAAACTGTTTTTT. This gives the protein CASSFGQDNEKLFF.

The chain uses TRBV14 and TRBJ2-1; TRBD2 aligns across 7 bases. Trimming cost V 1 base and J 12 bases; bases outside gene matches: 12. Germline assignment: CDR1 SGHDN and CDR2 FVKESK. This CDR3 has 15 residues. The CDR3 loop is CASSQGGGTTDRQFF. For the CDR3, the DNA is TGTGCCAGCAGCCAAGGGGGCGGGACTACCGACCGGCAGTTCTTC.

This chain uses TRBV25-1 with TRBJ1-2, with a tentative D call TRBD1 (5 bases). Germline lookup yields CDR1 MGHDK and CDR2 SYGVNS. This CDR3 has 15 residues. Trimming left V 0 bases short and J 8 bases short, with 16 bases between. Here the CDR3 reads CASSEYLGARAGYTF. In DNA, the CDR3 is TGTGCCAGCAGTGAATATCTCGGCGCCAGGGCCGGCTACACCTTC.

The rearrangement joins TRBV19 to TRBJ2-3; D might be TRBD2 (5 bases). Deletions cut 10 bases from V and 5 bases from J, with 16 bases between. This CDR3 has 13 amino acids. Germline V CDR1 and CDR2: LNHDA, SQIVND (reference sequence). The chain's CDR3 is CATSTLRGDTQYF. The CDR3 DNA follows: TGTGCCACCTCGACCCTACGGGGAGATACGCAGTATTTT.

The V call is TRBV19, the J call TRBJ1-1; perhaps TRBD1 as D (6 bases). The CDR3 is 15 amino acids. CDR1 and CDR2 from the germline V gene are LNHDA and SQIVND (reference sequence). V dropped 3 bases and J dropped 0 bases, with 11 bases sitting between them. CDR3 region: CASSIMGALNTEAFF. DNA for the CDR3: TGTGCCAGTAGTATTATGGGGGCGCTGAACACTGAAGCTTTCTTT.

This chain uses TRBV5-1 with TRBJ2-6; no clear D gene. Germline lookup yields CDR1 SGHRS and CDR2 YFSETQ. V was shortened by 4 bases and J by 1 base, with 12 bases between the two germline ends. The CDR3 runs to 16 residues. The CDR3 spells CASSPASGSGANVLTF. The DNA of the CDR3 is TGCGCCAGCAGCCCGGCGTCCGGGTCTGGGGCCAACGTCCTGACTTTC.

The CDR3 DNA reads TGTGCCAGCAGTGAGGGCAGGCGCCCAACGGCCCAGCATTTT. Protein: CASSEGRRPTAQHF. This chain connects TRBV2 to TRBJ1-5; the D is unclear. V was pared by 3 bases and J by 11 bases, with 17 bases between. CDR1 and CDR2 from the germline V gene are SNHLY and FYNNEI. CDR3 size: 14 residues.